Listed here are 25 T cell receptor beta chains from one sample, sequenced in a study of T-cell memory formation after mild COVID-19. MiXCR was run by TCRdb on the 5' RACE reads, yielding one entry per CDR3 protein. The sample shows more than 350,000 distinct CDR3 sequences, 21% of them seen only once. Sequencing used PBMCs or a T cell subset sorted from them (not recorded which). The receptors originated from an adult woman who had mild COVID-19 (a few samples of this study predate the infection). Cell type and time point are not known.

This clonotype came up a few times. J is TRBJ2-3 and V is TRBV3-1; D perhaps matches TRBD2 (5 bases). The CDR3 runs 15 residues. CDR1 LGHDT and CDR2 YNNKEL come from the germline V gene (reference sequence). Trimming took off 1 base at V and 0 bases at J, with 8 bases between the two ends. CDR3 loop: CASSQGGLSTDTQYF. As DNA, the CDR3 is TGTGCCAGCAGCCAAGGAGGACTTAGCACAGATACGCAGTATTTT.

This clonotype was seen a few times. The gene calls are TRBV7-6 and TRBJ2-7; no clear D gene. The V gene lost 1 base and the J gene lost 3 bases, with 7 bases spanning the gap. Germline CDR1 and CDR2: SGHVS and FNYEAQ. There are 13 residues in the CDR3. For the CDR3, the DNA is TGTGCCAGCAGCTTAGATAGCCTCTACGAGCAGTACTTC. Protein: CASSLDSLYEQYF. The whole variable domain, filled in from reference TRBV7-6 and TRBJ2-7, reads GAGVSQSPRYKVTKRGQDVALRCDPISGHVSLYWYRQALGQGPEFLTYFNYEAQQDKSGLPNDRFSAERPEGSISTLTIQRTEQRDSAMYRCASSLDSLYEQYFGPGTRLTVT.

There are a few counts of this clonotype. The chain carries TRBV5-1 and TRBJ2-1; 10 nucleotides line up with TRBD2. The CDR3 covers 16 residues. V shed 4 bases, J shed 11 bases, and the junction held 15 bases outside the gene matches. The germline V gene encodes CDR1 SGHRS and CDR2 YFSETQ. The CDR3: CASSGRLAGDHQKQFF. The CDR3 DNA reads as TGCGCCAGCAGCGGTAGACTAGCGGGCGACCATCAGAAGCAGTTCTTC.

V and J are TRBV20-1 and TRBJ2-1, with TRBD1 matching over 9 bases. With V trimmed by 7 bases and J by 5 bases, 6 bases remained unmatched. The CDR3 sequence is 13 residues long. Germline V gene data show CDR1 as DFQATT and CDR2 as SNEGSKA (reference sequence). The DNA for the CDR3 is TGCAGTGTTAGGGACAGGGTTGACAATGAGCAGTTCTTC. Its protein product is CSVRDRVDNEQFF.

The chain recombines TRBV29-1 with TRBJ2-2; D gene uncertain. CDR1 and CDR2 (germline): SQVTM, ANQGSEA. CDR3 length: 12 residues. Trimming shortened V by 4 bases and J by 0 bases, and 3 bases separated the two germline ends. CDR3 residues: CSVASNTGELFF. Here the CDR3 DNA reads TGCAGCGTTGCCTCGAACACCGGGGAGCTGTTTTTT.

The chain is built from TRBV5-1 and TRBJ2-5; weak D call: TRBD2 (7 bases). The CDR3 sequence is 16 residues long. CDR1 and CDR2 (germline): SGHRS, YFSETQ. V lost 0 bases to trimming and J lost 5 bases, with 17 bases between them. The CDR3 DNA follows: TGCGCCAGCAGCTTGGTAGTGGGGGGGGCTGCGGAGACCCAGTACTTC. It encodes CASSLVVGGAAETQYF.

V and J are TRBV2 and TRBJ2-5; D could derive from TRBD1 or TRBD2 (6 bases each). There are 17 residues in the CDR3. Trimming shortened V by 8 bases and J by 2 bases, and 24 bases separated the two germline ends. The germline gives CDR1 SNHLY, CDR2 FYNNEI. The DNA of the CDR3 is TGTGCCAGCGGGGGGCGCCCCGGAGAAGGGGGACAAGAGACCCAGTACTTC. Its translation is CASGGRPGEGGQETQYF.

V and J are TRBV30 and TRBJ2-3, with TRBD2 matching 13 bases. The CDR3 is made up of 17 amino acids. Germline assignment: CDR1 GTSNPN and CDR2 SVGIG (reference sequence). With V trimmed by 0 bases and J by 4 bases, 7 bases remained unmatched. DNA of the CDR3: TGTGCCTGGAGTGTAAGAAGGACTAGCGGGAGAGCAGATACGCAGTATTTT. Translating gives CAWSVRRTSGRADTQYF.

This clonotype has a handful of counts. This sequence joins TRBV24-1 and TRBJ2-1; D not certain. Deletions cut 3 bases from V and 5 bases from J, with 7 bases between. Germline CDR1 reads KGHDR; CDR2 reads SFDVKD. This CDR3 is 13 amino acids long. CDR3 residues: CATSDPPDNEQFF. The CDR3 coding sequence is TGTGCCACCAGTGATCCCCCGGACAATGAGCAGTTCTTC.

The gene calls are TRBV5-1 and TRBJ2-7, with D unresolved. V lost 0 bases and J lost 0, with 10 bases in between. CDR3 length equals 15 residues. Germline V gene sequence: CDR1 SGHRS, CDR2 YFSETQ. The CDR3 protein is CASSLAPSSSYEQYF. For the CDR3, the DNA is TGCGCCAGCAGCTTGGCGCCGTCGAGCTCCTACGAGCAGTACTTC.

The CDR3 reads CASSPIGPGELFF. The DNA of the CDR3 is TGTGCCAGCAGTCCGATTGGGCCCGGGGAGCTGTTTTTT. V usage is TRBV3-1 and J usage is TRBJ2-2; D is unresolved. There are 13 residues in the CDR3. Trimming stripped 6 bases from V and 6 bases from J, with 11 bases between. Germline V gene data show CDR1 as LGHDT and CDR2 as YNNKEL (reference sequence).

Only a few counts were recorded for this clonotype. V and J are TRBV7-6 and TRBJ2-7; perhaps TRBD1 as D (5 bases). CDR3 length: 13 amino acids. CDR1 is SGHVS and CDR2 is FNYEAQ in the germline V gene. Between the trimmed V and J ends, which lost 1 base and 6 bases, there was a span of 10 bases. The CDR3 DNA follows: TGTGCCAGCAGCTTAGGACAAGGGGTCGAGCAGTACTTC. The encoded protein is CASSLGQGVEQYF. The entire variable domain, with the rest obtained from reference TRBV7-6 and TRBJ2-7, is as follows: GAGVSQSPRYKVTKRGQDVALRCDPISGHVSLYWYRQALGQGPEFLTYFNYEAQQDKSGLPNDRFSAERPEGSISTLTIQRTEQRDSAMYRCASSLGQGVEQYFGPGTRLTVT.

V and J are TRBV7-9 and TRBJ1-5; D possibly corresponds to TRBD1 (6 bases). The germline CDR1 and CDR2 sequences are SEHNR and FQNEAQ (reference sequence). V was shortened by 5 bases and J by 5 bases, with 10 bases between the two germline ends. This CDR3 region has 13 residues. The CDR3 protein is CASSGAGDQPQHF. As DNA, the CDR3 is TGTGCCAGCAGCGGGGCAGGGGATCAGCCCCAGCATTTT.

The CDR3, as DNA: TGTGCCACCCGACGGGGAGATCAGCCCCAGCATTTT. This translates into CATRRGDQPQHF. The V gene is TRBV19, the J gene TRBJ1-5; D remains unclear. This CDR3 is built from 12 residues. Germline CDR1 LNHDA, CDR2 SQIVND (reference sequence). Trimming took 10 bases from V and 5 from J, leaving 12 bases between them.

This clonotype was counted ten times or more. The CDR3 sequence: CASSSVRTGANQPQHF. CDR3 DNA sequence: TGTGCCAGCAGCTCCGTGAGGACAGGGGCCAATCAGCCCCAGCATTTT. The chain joins TRBV5-5 to TRBJ1-5, with 9 bases fitting TRBD1. V shed 3 bases, J shed 3 bases, and the junction held 7 bases outside the gene matches. Germline CDR1 SGHKS, CDR2 YYEKEE (reference sequence). The CDR3 totals 16 residues.

The chain recombines TRBV10-3 with TRBJ1-3, with D tentatively TRBD1 (6 bases). Per germline, CDR1 ENHRY and CDR2 SYGVKD. Trimming cost V 10 bases and J 7 bases, with 17 bases left between them. This CDR3 has 13 amino acids. CDR3 amino acids: CATRDTLGNTIYF. The CDR3 DNA reads as TGTGCCACGCGGGACACCTTGGGGAACACCATATATTTT.

The chain combines TRBV3-1 with TRBJ2-5, with D hard to call. This CDR3 region has 12 residues. V was clipped by 1 base and J by 3 bases, with 3 bases between them. The V gene's germline CDR1 is LGHDT and CDR2 YNNKEL (reference sequence). The CDR3 coding sequence is TGTGCCAGCAGCCAAGTAAAAGAGACCCAGTACTTC. Its translation is CASSQVKETQYF.

V is TRBV5-1 and J is TRBJ2-2; D gene ambiguous. The germline V gene encodes CDR1 SGHRS and CDR2 YFSETQ. Trimming took off 9 bases at V and 0 bases at J, with 15 bases between the two ends. The CDR3 sequence is 15 residues long. In DNA, the CDR3 is TGCGCCACCAACCCCGTGACATCGAACACCGGGGAGCTGTTTTTT. It codes for CATNPVTSNTGELFF.

V is TRBV20-1 and J is TRBJ2-2, with a tentative D call TRBD2 (6 bases). Germline loops: CDR1 DFQATT, CDR2 SNEGSKA (reference sequence). This CDR3 has 13 residues. V was cut by 5 bases and J by 7 bases, with 14 bases left in between. This chain's CDR3 is CSAQVPGSGELFF. The CDR3 nucleotides are TGCAGTGCTCAAGTCCCCGGGAGCGGGGAGCTGTTTTTT.

The rearrangement uses TRBV4-1 and TRBJ1-1; unclear D gene. Trimming removed 4 bases from V and 1 base from J, with 13 bases in between. The CDR3 sequence is 15 residues long. The V gene's germline CDR1 is MGHRA and CDR2 YSYEKL. The CDR3 is CASSPGLAANTEAFF. CDR3 nucleotide sequence: TGCGCCAGCAGCCCTGGGTTAGCCGCGAACACTGAAGCTTTCTTT.

Only a few counts were recorded for this clonotype. The chain has TRBV12-3 or TRBV12-4 and TRBJ2-7; TRBD2 agrees at 8 bases. The CDR3 totals 16 residues. J gave up 5 bases and V 5 bases, and 14 bases lay outside the gene matches. The CDR3 sequence: CASSPPTGTSSHEQYF. The CDR3, as DNA: TGTGCCAGCAGTCCCCCAACCGGGACTAGTTCCCACGAGCAGTACTTC.

The chain is built from TRBV5-1 and TRBJ1-6; the D gene is possibly TRBD1 (5 bases). The V gene lost 0 bases and the J gene lost 5 bases, with 6 bases spanning the gap. The CDR3 runs to 14 residues. CDR1 SGHRS and CDR2 YFSETQ come from the germline V gene. The CDR3 DNA is TGCGCCAGCAGCTTGGTCAGGGATAATTCACCCCTCCACTTT. It is translated as CASSLVRDNSPLHF.

This clonotype was recorded many times. The chain has TRBV12-3 or TRBV12-4 and TRBJ2-2; D remains unclear. This CDR3 has 16 residues. V lost 1 base, J lost 5 bases, and 14 bases lay in between. The CDR3 DNA follows: TGTGCCAGCAGTTTAGGTGGGGTCCTCGGGACCGGGGAGCTGTTTTTT. Protein product: CASSLGGVLGTGELFF.

This clonotype was counted between two and nine times. The gene calls are TRBV20-1 and TRBJ2-7; 11 bases are shared with TRBD2. Germline CDR1 is DFQATT and CDR2 is SNEGSKA (reference sequence). V shed 1 base and J 4 bases; nucleotides not matched to a gene: 15. The CDR3 extends over 18 amino acids. The CDR3 loop is CSARASLAGGPRIYEQYF. CDR3 DNA: TGCAGTGCTAGAGCATCCTTAGCGGGAGGGCCTAGAATTTACGAGCAGTACTTC.

This clonotype came up a few times. This sequence joins TRBV11-1 and TRBJ2-1; 14 bases align to TRBD2. The J segment lost 5 bases and the V segment lost 3 bases, leaving 12 bases of the junction unmatched. The germline V gene encodes CDR1 SGHAT and CDR2 FQDESV (reference sequence). The CDR3 runs to 19 residues. The CDR3: CASSFLGTSGSSTNNEQFF. The CDR3 bases are TGTGCCAGCAGCTTCCTTGGGACTAGCGGGAGTTCAACAAACAATGAGCAGTTCTTC. Full variable domain (remainder filled in from reference TRBV11-1 and TRBJ2-1): EAEVAQSPRYKITEKSQAVAFWCDPISGHATLYWYRQILGQGPELLVQFQDESVVDDSQLPKDRFSAERLKGVDSTLKIQPAELGDSAMYLCASSFLGTSGSSTNNEQFFGPGTRLTVL.